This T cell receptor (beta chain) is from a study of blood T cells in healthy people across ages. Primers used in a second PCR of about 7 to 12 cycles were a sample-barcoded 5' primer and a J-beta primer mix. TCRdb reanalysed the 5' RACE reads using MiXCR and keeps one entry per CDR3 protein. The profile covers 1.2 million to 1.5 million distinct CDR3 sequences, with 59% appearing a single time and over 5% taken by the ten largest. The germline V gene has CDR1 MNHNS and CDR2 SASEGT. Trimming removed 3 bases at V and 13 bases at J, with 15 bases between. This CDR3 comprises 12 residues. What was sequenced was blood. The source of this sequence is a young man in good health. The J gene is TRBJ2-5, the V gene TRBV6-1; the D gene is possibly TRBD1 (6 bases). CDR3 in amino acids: CASSEQTGLGYF. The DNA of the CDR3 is TGTGCCAGCAGTGAGCAAACAGGGTTGGGGTACTTC.